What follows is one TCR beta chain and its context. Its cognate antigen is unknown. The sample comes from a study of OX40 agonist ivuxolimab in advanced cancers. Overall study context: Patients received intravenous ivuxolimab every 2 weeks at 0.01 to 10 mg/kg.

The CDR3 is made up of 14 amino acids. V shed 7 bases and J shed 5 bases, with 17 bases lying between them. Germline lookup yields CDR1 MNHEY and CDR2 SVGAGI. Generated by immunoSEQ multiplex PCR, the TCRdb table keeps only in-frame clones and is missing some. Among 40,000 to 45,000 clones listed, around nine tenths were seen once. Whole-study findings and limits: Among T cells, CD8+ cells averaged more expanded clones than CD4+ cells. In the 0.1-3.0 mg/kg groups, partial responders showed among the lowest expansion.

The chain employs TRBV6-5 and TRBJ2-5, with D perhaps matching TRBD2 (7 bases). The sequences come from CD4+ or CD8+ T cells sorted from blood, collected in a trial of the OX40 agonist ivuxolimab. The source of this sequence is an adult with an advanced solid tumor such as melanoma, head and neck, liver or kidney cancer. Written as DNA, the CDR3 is TGTGCCAGCATCCATCTGGGGGGGGCGGAGACCCAGTACTTC. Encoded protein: CASIHLGGAETQYF.